This TCR beta chain was observed in a study of T cell responses to AZD1222 COVID-19 vaccine. CDR3 length equals 15 residues. Between the trimmed V and J ends, which lost 0 bases and 7 bases, there was a span of 15 bases. CDR1 and CDR2 (germline): MNHNS, SASEGT. The table came from immunoSEQ multiplex PCR; TCRdb's copy has only in-frame clones and leaves some out. The data contain roughly 76,000 clones, around nine tenths of them seen just once; the ten biggest clones take up approximately 10%. The rearrangement joins TRBV6-1 to TRBJ2-5; D is tentatively TRBD1 or TRBD2 (5 bases each). Here the sequenced sample was peripheral blood, taken on day 0 of AZD1222 vaccination. The receptor comes from an adult in good health. CDR3 nucleotides: TGTGCCAGCAGTGAAGCCTGGCTAGCTCAGGGGACCCAGTACTTC. It is translated as CASSEAWLAQGTQYF.